The clone carrying this T cell receptor beta chain was found once. Here immunoSEQ multiplex PCR was the method, and the copy in TCRdb shows in-frame clones only, minus some. This sample yields about 2.1 million clones, of which 90% to 95% are seen a single time; around 1.7% belongs to the top ten. V dropped 6 bases and J dropped 3; count of bases not matched to a gene: 6. Germline values: CDR1 MNHNS, CDR2 SASEGT. The CDR3 length is 14 residues. CD45RO-negative cells were positively selected for CCR7, leaving out terminally differentiated effector memory CD45RA+ cells. The sample belongs to a study of shared clonotypes between healthy human individuals.

The sample was naive CD8+ T cells from PBMCs. J is TRBJ2-7 and V is TRBV6-1; 9 nucleotides match TRBD1. The sequence was obtained from a man in his late teens or twenties in good health. Some clones in this sample may be carry-over from other donors' samples. CDR3 in amino acids: CASRADRGYYEQYF. The CDR3 DNA follows: TGTGCCAGCAGAGCTGACAGGGGGTACTACGAGCAGTACTTC.